Sequencing of this TCR beta chain was carried out in a study of graft-versus-host responses after intestinal transplantation. Produced via immunoSEQ multiplex PCR; TCRdb's table is partial and in-frame only. The repertoire consists of 65,000 to 85,000 clones, with 87% occurring once and the leading ten covering about 8%. Germline V CDR1 and CDR2: MDHEN, SYDVKM. V lost 5 bases to trimming and J lost 2 bases; unmatched junction nucleotides: 5. This CDR3 region has 15 residues. With respect to this clone: Its antigen is unidentified.

The chain is built from TRBV28 and TRBJ1-1, with 10 positions matching TRBD1. The source is a human donor who was the organ donor for an intestinal transplant. The input for sequencing was unstimulated CD8+ T cells sorted from spleen or lymph node cells, taken before transplant. CDR3 nucleotide sequence: TGTGCCAGCAGTCTGACAGGGGGCGGAAACACTGAAGCTTTCTTT. Its protein is CASSLTGGGNTEAFF.